This section outlines one TCR beta chain sequence together with its context. The source of the sample is a study of blood T cell repertoires in COVID-19. Study overall: Italy, Spain and the United States were the sources of the convalescent and acute COVID-19 samples. PBMCs, B-cell-depleted T cells, or T cells were the source of the cDNA or gDNA that made up the material.

TCRdb's copy holds only in-frame clones and misses some; the assay was immunoSEQ multiplex PCR. The sample has fewer than 450,000 clones, about nine tenths seen once. In terms of age and location, participants ranged from roughly 18 to 90 years and lived in fewer than 30 US areas. This CDR3 has 13 amino acids. The V end was cut by 6 bases, the J end by 1 base, with 9 bases between. CDR1 and CDR2 (germline): WSHSY, SAAADI. The source of this sequence is a young man who had recovered from COVID-19. The chain carries TRBV10-2 and TRBJ1-1; D unclear. Sequencing used PBMCs or T cells enriched from blood (not recorded which). The CDR3 DNA is TGCGCCAGCAGGTCGTCGGGGAACACTGAAGCTTTCTTT. Its protein is CASRSSGNTEAFF.